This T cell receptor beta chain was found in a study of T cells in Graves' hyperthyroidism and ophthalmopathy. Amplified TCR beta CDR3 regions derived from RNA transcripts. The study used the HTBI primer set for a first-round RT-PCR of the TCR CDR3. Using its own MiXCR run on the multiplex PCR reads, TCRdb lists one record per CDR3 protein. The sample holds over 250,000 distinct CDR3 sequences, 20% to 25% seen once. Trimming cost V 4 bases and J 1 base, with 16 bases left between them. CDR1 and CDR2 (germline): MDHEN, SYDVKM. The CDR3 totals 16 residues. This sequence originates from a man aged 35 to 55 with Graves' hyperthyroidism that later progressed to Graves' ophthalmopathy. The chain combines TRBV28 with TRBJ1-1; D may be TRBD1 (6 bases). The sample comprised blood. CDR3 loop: CASSYPTGHRNTEAFF. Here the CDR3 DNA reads TGTGCCAGCAGTTACCCGACGGGACACAGGAACACTGAAGCTTTCTTT.